The clone carrying this T cell receptor (beta chain) was recorded at least ten times. As yet, its antigen is unknown. This library used around 400 ng RNA and molecular barcoded adaptors spanning alpha/delta and beta/gamma chains. TCRdb re-called the reads with MiXCR, one entry per CDR3 protein. Of approximately 41,000 distinct CDR3 sequences listed, roughly an eighth are singletons. Every patient had bone marrow sampled while the disease was active. Germline CDR1 is MDHEN and CDR2 is SYDVKM. Trimming removed 5 bases from V and 9 bases from J, with 11 bases in between. The CDR3 spans 12 residues. The sample originates from a study of read filtering for tumor transcriptome and immune sequencing. General observations from the study: About 82% of IR-seq clonotypes had a single read, yet these held roughly 3.7% of reads. This fraction held mixed bone marrow immune cells after CD138-negative sorting.

This chain joins TRBV28 and TRBJ2-1, with unresolved D. The source material was a population of CD138-negative cells sorted from bone marrow. This sequence originates from a donor over 35 with multiple myeloma. This CDR3 reads CASSRYNGEQFF. The CDR3 DNA reads as TGTGCCAGCAGTCGTTACAACGGTGAGCAGTTCTTC.